The table lists the clone carrying this T cell receptor beta chain with many counts. Its antigen is as yet unknown. V lost 6 bases and J lost 12; bases outside the gene matches: 9. The CDR3 contains 13 residues. The source of the sample is a study of blood T cells in healthy people across ages. Study outcomes and limitations: Diversity of TCR beta per million T cells declined in a roughly linear way with age.

For the second PCR, which ran for about 7 to 11 cycles, a sample-barcoded 5' primer and a J-beta primer mix were used. Every cDNA was tagged by a template-switch adaptor with 12 random nucleotides. TCRdb reprocessed the 5' RACE reads with MiXCR, giving one entry per CDR3 protein. This table holds roughly 730,000 distinct CDR3 sequences, 45% to 70% found once. This TCR derives from a middle-aged man in good health. What was sequenced was blood. The V call is TRBV12-3 or TRBV12-4, the J call TRBJ2-1; 9 nucleotides match TRBD1. Here the CDR3 reads CASSDDRGGLQFF. The CDR3 region has the DNA TGTGCCAGCAGCGATGACAGGGGGGGTTTGCAGTTCTTC.